This paragraph covers one T cell receptor beta chain sequence. What it binds is unknown. Germline lookup yields CDR1 SGHNT and CDR2 YENEEA. Trimming took off 5 bases at V and 9 bases at J, with 20 bases between the two ends. This CDR3 comprises 15 residues. No cell sorting was done before RNA was extracted from the tissue. This sample is drawn from a study of tumor and adjacent non-tumor tissue in lung cancer. Study-level background: Patients comprised about a dozen adenocarcinoma, 2 squamous cell carcinoma and 1 small cell lung cancer. Study-level points and caveats: Compared with tumor, normal lung showed significantly lower TCR diversity.

A modified ARM-PCR protocol with three rounds of nested PCR amplified TCRbeta. TCRdb redid the calling of the multiplex PCR reads with MiXCR, one entry per CDR3 protein. The table has 55,000 to 70,000 distinct CDR3 sequences, 55% to 70% seen once. The sequencing sample was made of lung tumor tissue. The V gene is TRBV11-3, the J gene TRBJ2-1; D uncertain. The source is a man between 45 and 60 years old with non-small cell lung cancer. This CDR3 is CASSLKGRSRSEQFF. The CDR3 bases are TGTGCCAGCAGCCTCAAAGGGCGGTCCCGCAGTGAGCAGTTCTTC.